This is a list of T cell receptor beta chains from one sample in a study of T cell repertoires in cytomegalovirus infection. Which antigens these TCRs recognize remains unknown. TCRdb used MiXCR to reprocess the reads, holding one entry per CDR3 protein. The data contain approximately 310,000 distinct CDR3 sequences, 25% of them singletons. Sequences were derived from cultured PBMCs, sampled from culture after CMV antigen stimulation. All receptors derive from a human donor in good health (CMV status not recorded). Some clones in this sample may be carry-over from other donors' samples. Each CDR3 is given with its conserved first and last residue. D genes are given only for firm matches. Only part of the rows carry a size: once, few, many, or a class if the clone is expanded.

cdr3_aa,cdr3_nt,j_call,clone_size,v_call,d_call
CASTFTGAHNEQFF,TGTGCCAGCACCTTTACCGGGGCGCACAATGAGCAGTTCTTC,TRBJ2-1,.,TRBV12-3/TRBV12-4,.
CASSLGRAATNEKLFF,TGCGCCAGCAGCTTGGGTAGGGCCGCAACTAATGAAAAACTGTTTTTT,TRBJ1-4,.,TRBV5-1,.
CATRKGPTGQETQYF,TGTGCCACCCGAAAGGGACCGACAGGCCAAGAGACCCAGTACTTC,TRBJ2-5,.,TRBV10-3,.
CASSPVRESSNYGYTF,TGTGCCAGCAGCCCAGTGCGGGAGTCGTCTAACTATGGCTACACCTTC,TRBJ1-2,few,TRBV7-9,.
CASSLDSASGRTHEQFF,TGCGCCAGCAGCTTGGATTCGGCTAGCGGGAGGACCCATGAGCAGTTCTTC,TRBJ2-1,few,TRBV5-1,TRBD2
CASSYSTANNYGYTF,TGTGCCAGCAGTTACAGCACAGCTAATAACTATGGCTACACCTTC,TRBJ1-2,.,TRBV6-5,.
CASSLMGSDTQYF,TGTGCCAGCAGTTTAATGGGGTCAGATACGCAGTATTTT,TRBJ2-3,few,TRBV12-3/TRBV12-4,.
CASSSGTSDTGELFF,TGTGCCAGCAGTTCCGGGACTAGCGACACCGGGGAGCTGTTTTTT,TRBJ2-2,.,TRBV11-2,TRBD2
CSARGGNGELFF,TGCAGTGCTAGAGGGGGGAACGGGGAGCTGTTTTTT,TRBJ2-2,.,TRBV20-1,.
CASSSNGRLEQFF,TGTGCCAGCAGCTCGAATGGGCGGCTCGAGCAGTTCTTC,TRBJ2-1,few,TRBV7-2,.
CASSVLLAGADRGTDTQYF,TGTGCCAGCAGTGTCCTTCTAGCGGGAGCGGACCGGGGCACAGATACGCAGTATTTT,TRBJ2-3,.,TRBV6-6,TRBD2
CASSPQGTTGNTIYF,TGTGCCAGCAGCCCGCAGGGAACCACTGGAAACACCATATATTTT,TRBJ1-3,many,TRBV7-2,.
CASGTGKQPQHF,TGTGCCAGCGGGACAGGGAAACAGCCCCAGCATTTT,TRBJ1-5,.,TRBV28,TRBD1
CASSSRGSYNEQFF,TGTGCCAGCAGTTCGAGGGGTTCCTACAATGAGCAGTTCTTC,TRBJ2-1,.,TRBV6-2/TRBV6-3,.
CASSLAGAVSQYF,TGTGCCAGCAGCCTAGCGGGAGCGGTTTCCCAGTATTTT,TRBJ2-3,.,TRBV6-2/TRBV6-3,TRBD2
CASSLVLGAPLHF,TGTGCCAGCAGCTTAGTTTTGGGGGCACCCCTCCACTTT,TRBJ1-6,.,TRBV7-8,.
CASSLPDYQTNTGELFF,TGTGCCAGCAGCTTGCCAGACTATCAAACGAACACCGGGGAGCTGTTTTTT,TRBJ2-2,.,TRBV5-6,.
CASSLMNQPQHF,TGTGCCAGCAGTTTAATGAATCAGCCCCAGCATTTT,TRBJ1-5,many,TRBV6-2/TRBV6-3,.
CASSLITGRGHF,TGTGCCAGCAGTTTAATTACTGGGAGGGGGCACTTC,TRBJ2-5,.,TRBV12-3/TRBV12-4,.
CATSRLAGRTDTQYF,TGTGCCACCAGCAGACTAGCGGGTCGCACAGATACGCAGTATTTT,TRBJ2-3,few,TRBV15,TRBD2